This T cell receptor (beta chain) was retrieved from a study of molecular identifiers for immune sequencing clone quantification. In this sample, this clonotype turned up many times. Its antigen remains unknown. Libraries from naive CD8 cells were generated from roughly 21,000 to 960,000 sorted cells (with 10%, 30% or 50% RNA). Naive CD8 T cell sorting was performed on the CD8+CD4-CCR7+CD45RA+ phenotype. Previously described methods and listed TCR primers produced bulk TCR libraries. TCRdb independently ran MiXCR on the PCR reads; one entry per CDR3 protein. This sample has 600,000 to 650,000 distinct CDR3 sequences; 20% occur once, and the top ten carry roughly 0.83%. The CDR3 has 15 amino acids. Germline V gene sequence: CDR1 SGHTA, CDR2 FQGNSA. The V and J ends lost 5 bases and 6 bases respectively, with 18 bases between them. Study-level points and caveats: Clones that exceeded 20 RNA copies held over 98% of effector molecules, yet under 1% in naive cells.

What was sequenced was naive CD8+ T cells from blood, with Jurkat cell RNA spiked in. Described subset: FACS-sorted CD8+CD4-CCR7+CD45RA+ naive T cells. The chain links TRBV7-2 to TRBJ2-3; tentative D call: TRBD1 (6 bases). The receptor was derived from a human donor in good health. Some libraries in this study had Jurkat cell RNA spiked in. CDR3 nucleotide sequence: TGTGCCAGCAGCCCAACTTTGCTACAGGGCGATACGCAGTATTTT. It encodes CASSPTLLQGDTQYF.